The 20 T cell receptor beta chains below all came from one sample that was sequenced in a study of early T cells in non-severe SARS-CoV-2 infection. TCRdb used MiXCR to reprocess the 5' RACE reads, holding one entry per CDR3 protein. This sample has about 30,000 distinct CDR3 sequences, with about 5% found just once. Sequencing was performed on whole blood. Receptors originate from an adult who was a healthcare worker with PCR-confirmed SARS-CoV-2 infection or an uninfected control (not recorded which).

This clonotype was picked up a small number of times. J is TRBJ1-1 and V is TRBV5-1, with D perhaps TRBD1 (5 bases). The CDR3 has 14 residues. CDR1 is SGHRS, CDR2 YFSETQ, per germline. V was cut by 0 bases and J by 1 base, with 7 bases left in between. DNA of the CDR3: TGCGCCAGCAGCTTGGAACAGGCGAACACTGAAGCTTTCTTT. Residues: CASSLEQANTEAFF.

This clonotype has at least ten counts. This chain's CDR3 is CASSLGVLAGSGNTIYF. CDR3 bases: TGTGCCAGCAGCTTGGGTGTCTTAGCAGGGTCCGGTAACACCATATATTTT. The rearrangement uses TRBV5-5 and TRBJ1-3; D might be TRBD1 (5 bases). V gave up 0 bases and J gave up 7 bases, with 20 bases separating them. This CDR3 spans 17 amino acids. Germline CDR1 SGHKS, CDR2 YYEKEE (reference sequence).

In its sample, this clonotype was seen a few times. The CDR3 bases are TGCAGTGCTAGGGCCGGGACTAGCGGGAGTTGGACGCAGTATTTT. Amino acid sequence: CSARAGTSGSWTQYF. The rearrangement joins TRBV20-1 to TRBJ2-3; 14 nucleotides match TRBD2. V lost 3 bases to trimming and J lost 9 bases; unmatched junction nucleotides: 8. The CDR3 loop spans 15 amino acids. CDR1 and CDR2 (germline): DFQATT, SNEGSKA (reference sequence).

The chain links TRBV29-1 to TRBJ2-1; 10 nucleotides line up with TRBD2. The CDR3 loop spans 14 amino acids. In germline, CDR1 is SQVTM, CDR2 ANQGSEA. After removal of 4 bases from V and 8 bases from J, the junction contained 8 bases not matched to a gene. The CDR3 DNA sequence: TGCAGCGTTGCAACTAGCGGGGACCGCGATGAGCAGTTCTTC. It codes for CSVATSGDRDEQFF.

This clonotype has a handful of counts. As DNA, the CDR3 is TGTGCCAGCAGTGACGGAGCGGGAGCCTCCGAGCAGTACTTC. This encodes CASSDGAGASEQYF. The V and J genes are TRBV6-1 and TRBJ2-7, with TRBD2 matching 8 bases. The junction had 7 bases not matched to a gene; V was cut back by 3 bases and J by 6 bases. There are 14 residues in the CDR3. Germline V gene sequence: CDR1 MNHNS, CDR2 SASEGT.

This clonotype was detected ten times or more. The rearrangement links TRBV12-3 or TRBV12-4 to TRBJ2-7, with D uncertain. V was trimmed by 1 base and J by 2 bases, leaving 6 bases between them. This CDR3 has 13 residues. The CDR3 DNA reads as TGTGCCAGCAGTTTAGACACCGCCTACGAGCAGTACTTC. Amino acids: CASSLDTAYEQYF.

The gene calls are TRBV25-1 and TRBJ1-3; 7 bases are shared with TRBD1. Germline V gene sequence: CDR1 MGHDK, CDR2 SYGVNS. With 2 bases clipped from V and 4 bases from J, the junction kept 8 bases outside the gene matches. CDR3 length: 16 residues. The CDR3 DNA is TGTGCCAGCAGTGAACCAGGGGGGCCGGGAGGAAACACCATATATTTT. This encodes CASSEPGGPGGNTIYF.

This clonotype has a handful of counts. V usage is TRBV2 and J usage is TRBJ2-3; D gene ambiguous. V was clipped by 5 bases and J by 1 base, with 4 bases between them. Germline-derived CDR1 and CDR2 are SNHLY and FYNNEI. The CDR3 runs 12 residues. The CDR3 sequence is CASSSGTDTQYF. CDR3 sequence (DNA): TGTGCCAGCAGTTCGGGCACAGATACGCAGTATTTT.

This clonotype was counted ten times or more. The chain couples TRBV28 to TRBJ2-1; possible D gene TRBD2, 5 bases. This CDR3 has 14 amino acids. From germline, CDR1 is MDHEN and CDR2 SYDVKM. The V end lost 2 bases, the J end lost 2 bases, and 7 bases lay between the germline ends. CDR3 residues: CASSLSGTYNEQFF. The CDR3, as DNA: TGTGCCAGCAGTTTAAGCGGCACCTACAATGAGCAGTTCTTC.

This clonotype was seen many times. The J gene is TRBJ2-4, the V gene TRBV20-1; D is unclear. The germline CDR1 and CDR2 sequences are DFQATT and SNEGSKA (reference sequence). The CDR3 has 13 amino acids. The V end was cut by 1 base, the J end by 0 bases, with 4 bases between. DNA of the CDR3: TGCAGTGCTAGAGTTCTAGCCAAAAACATTCAGTACTTC. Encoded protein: CSARVLAKNIQYF.

The CDR3 bases are TGTGCCAGCAGTTTGACTAGCGGGACATACGAGCAGTACTTC. Its translation: CASSLTSGTYEQYF. The genes are TRBV28 and TRBJ2-7, with 11 bases matching TRBD2. CDR3 length: 14 residues. The ends lost 3 bases at V and 4 bases at J; junction bases unmatched: 2. Germline assignment: CDR1 MDHEN and CDR2 SYDVKM. Full variable domain (missing parts from reference TRBV28 and TRBJ2-7): DVKVTQSSRYLVKRTGEKVFLECVQDMDHENMFWYRQDPGLGLRLIYFSYDVKMKEKGDIPEGYSVSREKKERFSLILESASTNQTSMYLCASSLTSGTYEQYFGPGTRLTVT.

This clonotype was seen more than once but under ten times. The CDR3, as DNA: TGTGCCAGCAGCCTGCTGAGGAGCACTGAAGCTTTCTTT. Encoded protein: CASSLLRSTEAFF. The gene calls are TRBV11-2 and TRBJ1-1; D remains ambiguous. CDR3 length: 13 amino acids. The germline gives CDR1 SGHAT, CDR2 FQNNGV. V gave up 5 bases and J gave up 4 bases, with 11 bases separating them.

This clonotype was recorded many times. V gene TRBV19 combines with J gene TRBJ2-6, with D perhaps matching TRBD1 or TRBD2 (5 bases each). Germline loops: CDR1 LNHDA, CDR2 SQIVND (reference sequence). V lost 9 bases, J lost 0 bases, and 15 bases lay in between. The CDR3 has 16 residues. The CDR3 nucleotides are TGTGCCAGCCGGGACGGTCTATCCTCTGGGGCCAACGTCCTGACTTTC. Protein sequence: CASRDGLSSGANVLTF. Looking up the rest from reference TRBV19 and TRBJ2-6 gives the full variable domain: DGGITQSPKYLFRKEGQNVTLSCEQNLNHDAMYWYRQDPGQGLRLIYYSQIVNDFQKGDIAEGYSVSREKKESFPLTVTSAQKNPTAFYLCASRDGLSSGANVLTFGAGSRLTVL.

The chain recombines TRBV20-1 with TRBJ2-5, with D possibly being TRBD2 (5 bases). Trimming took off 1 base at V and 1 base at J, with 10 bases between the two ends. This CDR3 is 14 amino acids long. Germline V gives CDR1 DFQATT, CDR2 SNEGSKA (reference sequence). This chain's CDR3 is CSARVPLAQETQYF. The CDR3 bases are TGCAGTGCTAGAGTCCCGCTAGCCCAAGAGACCCAGTACTTC.

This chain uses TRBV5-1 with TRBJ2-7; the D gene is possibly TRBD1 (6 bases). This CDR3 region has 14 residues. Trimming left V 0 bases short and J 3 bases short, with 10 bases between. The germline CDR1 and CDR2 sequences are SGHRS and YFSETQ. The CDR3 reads CASSLVDSIYEQYF. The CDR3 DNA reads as TGCGCCAGCAGCTTGGTGGACAGCATCTACGAGCAGTACTTC. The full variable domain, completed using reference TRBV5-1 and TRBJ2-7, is KAGVTQTPRYLIKTRGQQVTLSCSPISGHRSVSWYQQTPGQGLQFLFEYFSETQRNKGNFPGRFSGRQFSNSRSEMNVSTLELGDSALYLCASSLVDSIYEQYFGPGTRLTVT.

The CDR3 sequence: CASSLVSAGEQFF. The DNA for the CDR3 is TGTGCCAGCAGCTTAGTATCAGCGGGTGAGCAGTTCTTC. The rearrangement links TRBV7-2 to TRBJ2-1; TRBD2 is a possible D gene (6 bases). The CDR3 has 13 residues. Per germline, CDR1 SGHTA and CDR2 FQGNSA. The ends were cut back, 1 base at V and 9 bases at J, with 10 bases in the middle.

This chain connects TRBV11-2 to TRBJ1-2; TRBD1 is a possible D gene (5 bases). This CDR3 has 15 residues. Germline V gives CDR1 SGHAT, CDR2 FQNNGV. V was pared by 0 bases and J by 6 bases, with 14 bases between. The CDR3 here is CASSLEPAGTDGYTF. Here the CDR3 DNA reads TGTGCCAGCAGCTTAGAGCCCGCAGGGACGGATGGCTACACCTTC.

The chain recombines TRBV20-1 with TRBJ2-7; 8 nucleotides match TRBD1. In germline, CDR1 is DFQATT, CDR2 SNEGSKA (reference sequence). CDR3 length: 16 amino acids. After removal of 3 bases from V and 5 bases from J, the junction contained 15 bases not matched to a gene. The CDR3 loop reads CSASPRRPGGYHEQYF. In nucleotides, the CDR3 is TGCAGTGCTAGCCCACGGCGTCCAGGGGGCTATCACGAGCAGTACTTC.

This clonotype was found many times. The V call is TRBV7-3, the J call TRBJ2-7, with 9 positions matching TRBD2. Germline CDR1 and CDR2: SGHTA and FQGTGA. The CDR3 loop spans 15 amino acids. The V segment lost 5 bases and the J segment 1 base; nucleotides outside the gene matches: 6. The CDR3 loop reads CASSPRLAGSYEQYF. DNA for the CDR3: TGTGCCAGCAGCCCTCGTCTAGCGGGATCCTACGAGCAGTACTTC. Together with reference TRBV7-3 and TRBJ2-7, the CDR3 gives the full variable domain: GAGVSQTPSNKVTEKGKYVELRCDPISGHTALYWYRQSLGQGPEFLIYFQGTGAADDSGLPNDRFFAVRPEGSVSTLKIQRTERGDSAVYLCASSPRLAGSYEQYFGPGTRLTVT.

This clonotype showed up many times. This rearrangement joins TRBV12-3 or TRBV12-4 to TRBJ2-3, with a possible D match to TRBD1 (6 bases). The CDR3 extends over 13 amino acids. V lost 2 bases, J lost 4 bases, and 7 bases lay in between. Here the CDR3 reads CASSLRGSDTQYF. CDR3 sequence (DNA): TGTGCCAGCAGTTTAAGGGGGTCAGATACGCAGTATTTT.